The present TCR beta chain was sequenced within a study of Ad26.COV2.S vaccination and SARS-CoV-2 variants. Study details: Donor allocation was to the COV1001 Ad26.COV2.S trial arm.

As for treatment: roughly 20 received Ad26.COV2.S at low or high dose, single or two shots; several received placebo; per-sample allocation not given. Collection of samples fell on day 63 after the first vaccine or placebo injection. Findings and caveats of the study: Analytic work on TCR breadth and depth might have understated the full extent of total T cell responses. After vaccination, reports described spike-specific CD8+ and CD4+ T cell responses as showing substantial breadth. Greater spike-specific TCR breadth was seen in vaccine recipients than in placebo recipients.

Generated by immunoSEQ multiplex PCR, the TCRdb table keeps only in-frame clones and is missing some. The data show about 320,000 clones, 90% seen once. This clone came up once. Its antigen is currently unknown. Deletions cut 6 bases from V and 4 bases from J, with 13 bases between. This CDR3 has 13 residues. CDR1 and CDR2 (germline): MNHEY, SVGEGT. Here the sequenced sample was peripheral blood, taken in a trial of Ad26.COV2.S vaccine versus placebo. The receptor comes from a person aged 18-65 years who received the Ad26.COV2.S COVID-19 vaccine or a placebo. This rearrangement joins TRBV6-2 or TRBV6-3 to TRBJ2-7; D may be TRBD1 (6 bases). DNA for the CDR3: TGTGCCAGCAGCTTGGGACAACATTACGAGCAGTACTTC. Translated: CASSLGQHYEQYF.